This record covers a single T cell receptor beta chain. As yet, its antigen is unknown. Compared with germline, one end of the junction differs, possibly owing to a read error. The CDR3 consists of 15 residues. Germline V gene sequence: CDR1 SEHNR, CDR2 FQNEAQ (reference sequence). This record comes from a study of cytomegalovirus exposure and HLA in healthy donors. Study-level findings and limits: After further analysis at a later stage, 16,951 TCR beta sequences were associated with HLA alleles at 0.05 false discovery rate. Under in vitro conditions, three CMV-associated chains were confirmed as specific for CMV antigens.

The primer mix had 60 Vbeta and 13 Jbeta primers. This table comes from immunoSEQ multiplex PCR, and its TCRdb copy is limited to in-frame clones, with some not included. The repertoire has more than 150,000 clones, approximately 83% of them found once; the top ten carry approximately 8.5%. The chain uses TRBV7-9 and TRBJ1-2; 8 nucleotides line up with TRBD1. The receptor comes from a man aged 18 to 30 in good health and CMV-seropositive. Sequencing input: PBMCs. The CDR3 loop is CSSKLLDREDYGYTF. The CDR3 DNA reads TGTTCCAGCAAGTTACTGGACAGGGAAGACTATGGCTACACCTTC.